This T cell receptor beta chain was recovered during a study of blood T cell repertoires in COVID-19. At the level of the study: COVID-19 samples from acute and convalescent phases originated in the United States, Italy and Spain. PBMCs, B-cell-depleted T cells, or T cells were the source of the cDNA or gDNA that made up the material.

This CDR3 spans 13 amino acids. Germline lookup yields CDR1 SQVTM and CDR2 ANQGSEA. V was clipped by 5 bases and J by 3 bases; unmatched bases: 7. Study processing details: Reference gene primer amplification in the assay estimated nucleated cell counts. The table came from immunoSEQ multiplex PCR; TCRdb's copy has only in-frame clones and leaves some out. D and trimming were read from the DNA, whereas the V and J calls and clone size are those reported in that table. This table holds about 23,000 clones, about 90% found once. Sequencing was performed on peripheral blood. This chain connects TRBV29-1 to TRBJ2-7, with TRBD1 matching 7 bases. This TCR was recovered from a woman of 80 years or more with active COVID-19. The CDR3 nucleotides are TGCAGCGTTCGAATAGACAGGGTCTACGAGCAGTACTTC. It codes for CSVRIDRVYEQYF.